The clone carrying this T cell receptor beta chain was seen a few times. Its antigen remains unknown. PCR primers comprised 60 Vbeta and 13 Jbeta primers. The method was immunoSEQ multiplex PCR; TCRdb's version includes in-frame clones alone and lacks a portion of them. The profile shows fewer than 250,000 clones, more than 60% of them singletons. These data are taken from a study of cytomegalovirus exposure and HLA in healthy donors. General study results and limits: Evidence from a later analysis indicated that most CMV-associated TCR beta chains looked HLA-restricted. Reportedly, a later analysis found an Asian-associated ancestry cluster had fewer N-insertions than the approximately 670-donor mean.

The CDR3 has 14 amino acids. Trimming pared 6 bases from V and 4 bases from J, leaving 15 bases between. Per germline, CDR1 LNHDA and CDR2 SQIVND (reference sequence). This receptor was taken from a man between 40 and 49 years old in good health and CMV-seronegative. The V and J genes are TRBV19 and TRBJ1-1; D is ambiguous. Sequencing was done on a sample of PBMCs. The CDR3 sequence is CASSDPLGATEAFF. The CDR3 DNA follows: TGTGCCAGTAGCGATCCTTTGGGAGCCACTGAAGCTTTCTTT.